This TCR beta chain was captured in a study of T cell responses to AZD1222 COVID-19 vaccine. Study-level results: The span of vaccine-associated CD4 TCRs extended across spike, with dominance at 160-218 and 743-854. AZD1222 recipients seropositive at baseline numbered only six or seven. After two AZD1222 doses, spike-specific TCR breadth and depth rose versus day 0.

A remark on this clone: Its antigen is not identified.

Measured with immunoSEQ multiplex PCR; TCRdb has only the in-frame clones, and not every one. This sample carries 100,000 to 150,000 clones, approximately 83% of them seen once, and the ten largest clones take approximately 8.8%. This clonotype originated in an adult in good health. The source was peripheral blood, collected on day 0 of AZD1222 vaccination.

CDR3 residues: CASSVGGQVNTGELFF. CDR3 in DNA: TGTGCCAGCAGCGTCGGAGGACAGGTGAACACCGGGGAGCTGTTTTTT. The chain carries TRBV9 and TRBJ2-2; TRBD1 aligns across 7 bases. After removal of 2 bases from V and 1 base from J, the junction contained 5 bases not matched to a gene. In germline, CDR1 is SGDLS, CDR2 YYNGEE. CDR3 size: 16 residues.